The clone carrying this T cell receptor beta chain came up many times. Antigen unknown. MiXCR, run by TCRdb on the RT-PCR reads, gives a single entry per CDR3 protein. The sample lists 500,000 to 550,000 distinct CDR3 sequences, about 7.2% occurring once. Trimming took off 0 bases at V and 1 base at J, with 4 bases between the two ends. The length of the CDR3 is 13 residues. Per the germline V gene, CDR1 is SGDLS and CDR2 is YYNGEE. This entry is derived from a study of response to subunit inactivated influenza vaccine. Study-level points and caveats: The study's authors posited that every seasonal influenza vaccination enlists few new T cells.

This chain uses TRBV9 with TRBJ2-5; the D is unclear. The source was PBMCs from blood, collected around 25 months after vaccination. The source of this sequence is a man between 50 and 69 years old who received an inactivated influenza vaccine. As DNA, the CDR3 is TGTGCCAGCAGCGTAGGACCCCAAGAGACCCAGTACTTC. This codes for CASSVGPQETQYF.